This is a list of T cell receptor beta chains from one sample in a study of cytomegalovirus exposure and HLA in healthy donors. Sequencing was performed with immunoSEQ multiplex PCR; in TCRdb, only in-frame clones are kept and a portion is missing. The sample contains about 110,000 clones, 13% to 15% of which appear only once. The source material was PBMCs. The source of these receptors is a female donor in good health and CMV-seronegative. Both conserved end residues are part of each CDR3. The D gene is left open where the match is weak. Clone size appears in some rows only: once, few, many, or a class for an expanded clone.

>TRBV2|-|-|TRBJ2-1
CASSEGLAYNEQFF
TGTGCCAGCAGTGAGGGACTGGCCTACAATGAGCAGTTCTTC
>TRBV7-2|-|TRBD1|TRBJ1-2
CASSSQILRDRGIDGYTF
TGTGCCAGCAGCTCACAGATCCTCCGGGACAGGGGGATTGATGGCTACACCTTC
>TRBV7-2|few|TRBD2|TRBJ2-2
CASSIGTSVTGELFF
TGTGCCAGCAGCATCGGGACTAGCGTCACCGGGGAGCTGTTTTTT
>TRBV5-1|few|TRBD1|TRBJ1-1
CASSLGQGSGAFF
TGCGCCAGCAGCTTAGGACAGGGGAGTGGAGCTTTCTTT
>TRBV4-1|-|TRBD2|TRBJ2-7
CASSQEGGLAGGRGYEQYF
TGCGCCAGCAGCCAAGAAGGTGGACTAGCGGGGGGCCGTGGGTACGAGCAGTACTTC
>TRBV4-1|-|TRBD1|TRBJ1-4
CASSQGPLRTGRNEKLFF
TGCGCCAGCAGCCAAGGTCCGCTCCGGACAGGCAGAAATGAAAAACTGTTTTTT
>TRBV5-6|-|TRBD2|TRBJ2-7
CASSLRLAGAYEQYF
TGTGCCAGCAGCTTGCGCCTAGCGGGGGCCTACGAGCAGTACTTC
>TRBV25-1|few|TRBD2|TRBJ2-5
CASSELFSGRQETQYF
TGTGCCAGCAGTGAACTCTTCAGCGGGAGGCAAGAGACCCAGTACTTC
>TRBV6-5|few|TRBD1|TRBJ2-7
CASSYSGTGVYEQYF
TGTGCCAGCAGTTACTCGGGGACAGGGGTCTACGAGCAGTACTTC
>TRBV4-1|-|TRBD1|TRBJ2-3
CASSLGQGPQVDTQYF
TGCGCCAGCAGCCTTGGACAGGGGCCCCAAGTGGATACGCAGTATTTT
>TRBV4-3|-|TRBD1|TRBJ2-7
CASSQEDRGAYEQYF
TGCGCCAGCAGCCAAGAGGACAGGGGGGCCTACGAGCAGTACTTC
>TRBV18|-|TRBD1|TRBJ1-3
CASSLFGTGSNTIYF
TGTGCCAGCTCGCTCTTCGGGACAGGGTCAAACACCATATATTTT
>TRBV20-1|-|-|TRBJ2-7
CSARQGYEQYF
TGCAGTGCTAGACAGGGTTACGAGCAGTACTTC
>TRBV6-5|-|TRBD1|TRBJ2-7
CASRTGQGTYEQYF
TGTGCCAGCAGGACGGGACAGGGGACCTACGAGCAGTACTTC
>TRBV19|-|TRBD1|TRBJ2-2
CASSLTGDGTGELFF
TGTGCCAGTAGTCTCACAGGGGACGGCACCGGGGAGCTGTTTTTT
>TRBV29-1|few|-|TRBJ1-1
CSSGVANTEAFF
TGCAGCTCCGGGGTGGCGAACACTGAAGCTTTCTTT
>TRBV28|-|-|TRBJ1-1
CASSSPGIRTDTEAFF
TGTGCCAGCAGTAGCCCAGGGATCCGTACGGACACTGAAGCTTTCTTT
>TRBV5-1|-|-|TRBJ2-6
CASSNREIGSGANVLTF
TGCGCCAGCAGCAACAGGGAGATCGGCTCTGGGGCCAACGTCCTGACTTTC
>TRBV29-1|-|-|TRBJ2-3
CSVEEGAGTQYF
TGCAGCGTTGAGGAGGGGGCTGGTACGCAGTATTTT
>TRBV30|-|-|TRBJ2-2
CAWSVQGPTGELFF
TGTGCCTGGAGTGTACAGGGACCCACCGGGGAGCTGTTTTTT
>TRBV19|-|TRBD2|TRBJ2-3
CASSPLAGGGPDTQYF
TGTGCCAGTAGTCCTTTAGCGGGAGGGGGCCCAGATACGCAGTATTTT
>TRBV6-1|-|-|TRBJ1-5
CASSERSQPQHF
TGTGCCAGCAGTGAAAGGAGTCAGCCCCAGCATTTT
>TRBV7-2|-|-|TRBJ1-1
CASSLVGRGTEAFF
TGTGCCAGCAGCTTAGTAGGAAGGGGCACTGAAGCTTTCTTT
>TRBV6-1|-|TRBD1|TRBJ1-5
CASRADDRASQPQHF
TGTGCCAGCAGGGCTGACGACAGGGCTTCACAGCCCCAGCATTTT
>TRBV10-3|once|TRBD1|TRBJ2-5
CATSGTGWETQYF
TGTGCCACCTCCGGGACAGGGTGGGAGACCCAGTACTTC
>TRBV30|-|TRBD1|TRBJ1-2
CAWSVGTGKGYTF
TGTGCCTGGAGTGTGGGGACAGGGAAGGGCTACACCTTC
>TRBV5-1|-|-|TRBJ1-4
CASRATTGPLDEKLFF
TGCGCCAGCAGGGCGACCACAGGGCCGTTGGATGAAAAACTGTTTTTT
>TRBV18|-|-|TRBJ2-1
CASSTYRRPGTYNEQFF
TGTGCCAGCTCAACTTACCGTCGTCCGGGGACCTACAATGAGCAGTTCTTC
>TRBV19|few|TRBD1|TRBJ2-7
CASSILTGGSYEQYF
TGTGCCAGTAGTATCTTGACAGGGGGCTCCTACGAGCAGTACTTC
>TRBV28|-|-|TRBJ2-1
CASSLPKGAGGRNEQFF
TGTGCCAGCAGTCTGCCCAAGGGGGCGGGAGGTCGCAATGAGCAGTTCTTC
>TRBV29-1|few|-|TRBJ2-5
CSAGDTPETQYF
TGCAGCGCCGGGGACACCCCAGAGACCCAGTACTTC
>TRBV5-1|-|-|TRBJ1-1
CASSITGMNTEAFF
TGCGCCAGCAGCATCACAGGGATGAACACTGAAGCTTTCTTT
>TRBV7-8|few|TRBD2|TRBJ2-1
CASSLVGGGAYNEQFF
TGTGCCAGCAGCTTAGTGGGCGGGGGGGCCTACAATGAGCAGTTCTTC
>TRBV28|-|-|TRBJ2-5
CASSFLARGETQYF
TGTGCCAGCAGTTTTCTCGCCAGAGGAGAGACCCAGTACTTC
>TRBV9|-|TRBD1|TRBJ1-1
CASSVSLLQGMNTEAFF
TGTGCCAGCAGCGTATCCTTACTACAGGGGATGAACACTGAAGCTTTCTTT
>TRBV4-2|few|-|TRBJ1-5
CASSQDRGEPQHF
TGTGCCAGCAGCCAAGATCGGGGGGAGCCCCAGCATTTT
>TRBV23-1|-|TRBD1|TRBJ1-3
CASSLPGQGKDGNTIYF
TGCGCCAGCAGTCTCCCAGGACAGGGGAAGGATGGAAACACCATATATTTT
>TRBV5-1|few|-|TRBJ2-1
CASSLKPNEQFF
TGCGCCAGCAGCTTGAAGCCAAATGAGCAGTTCTTC
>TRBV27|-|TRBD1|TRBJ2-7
CASSLGTGGSEQYF
TGTGCCAGCAGTTTAGGGACAGGGGGGTCCGAGCAGTACTTC
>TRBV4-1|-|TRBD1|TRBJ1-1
CASSSYRGHTEAFF
TGCGCCAGCAGCTCGTACAGGGGGCACACTGAAGCTTTCTTT
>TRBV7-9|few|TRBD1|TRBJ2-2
CASSLGQGTGELFF
TGTGCCAGCAGCTTAGGACAGGGCACCGGGGAGCTGTTTTTT
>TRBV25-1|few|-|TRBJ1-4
CASSVTAINEKLFF
TGTGCCAGCAGCGTGACAGCCATTAATGAAAAACTGTTTTTT
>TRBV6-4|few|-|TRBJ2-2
CASSVMGGLNTGELFF
TGTGCCAGCAGTGTGATGGGGGGGCTTAACACCGGGGAGCTGTTTTTT
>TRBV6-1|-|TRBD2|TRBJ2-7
CASSDVGFLAGVPYEQYF
TGTGCCAGCAGTGATGTTGGTTTTCTGGCGGGAGTCCCCTACGAGCAGTACTTC
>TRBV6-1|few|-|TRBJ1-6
CASSEQGEGSPLHF
TGTGCCAGCAGCGAGCAGGGCGAAGGGTCACCCCTCCACTTT
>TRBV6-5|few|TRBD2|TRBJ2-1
CASSRTSGGYNEQFF
TGTGCCAGCAGCCGGACTAGCGGAGGGTACAATGAGCAGTTCTTC
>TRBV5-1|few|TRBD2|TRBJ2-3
CASRTSGTADTQYF
TGCGCCAGCAGGACTAGCGGGACCGCAGATACGCAGTATTTT
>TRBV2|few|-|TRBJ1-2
CASSVGQIAGYTF
TGTGCCAGCAGTGTCGGACAGATCGCTGGCTACACCTTC
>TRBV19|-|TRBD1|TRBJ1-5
CASSSTGGNQPQHF
TGTGCCAGTAGTAGTACAGGGGGCAATCAGCCCCAGCATTTT
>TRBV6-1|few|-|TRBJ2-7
CASGTTPSYEQYF
TGTGCCAGCGGTACAACACCCTCCTACGAGCAGTACTTC
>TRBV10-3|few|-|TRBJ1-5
CAISESAGSNQPQHF
TGTGCCATCAGTGAGTCCGCGGGTAGCAATCAGCCCCAGCATTTT
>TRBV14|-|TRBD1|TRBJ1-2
CASSQDAGGAGNGYTF
TGTGCCAGCAGCCAAGACGCAGGGGGCGCGGGGAACGGCTACACCTTC
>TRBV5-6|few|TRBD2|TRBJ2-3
CASSLVLAGGDTQYF
TGTGCCAGCAGCTTGGTACTAGCGGGGGGAGATACGCAGTATTTT
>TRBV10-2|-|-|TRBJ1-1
CASSGGLNTEAFF
TGCGCCAGCAGTGGCGGGCTGAACACTGAAGCTTTCTTT